The text below deals with one T cell receptor (beta chain). This specimen comes from a study of shared clonotypes between healthy human individuals. Some 100 million PBMCs per unsorted sample were used for genomic DNA. This table comes from immunoSEQ multiplex PCR, and its TCRdb copy is limited to in-frame clones, with some not included. The sample lists about 490,000 clones, 78% occurring once. Sequencing used PBMCs. This receptor was obtained from a woman in her 40s in good health. Some clones in this sample may be carry-over from other donors' samples.

The CDR3 sequence is CASSAGRPGFTEAFF. The CDR3 region has the DNA TGCGCCAGCAGCGCAGGGAGACCAGGGTTTACTGAAGCTTTCTTT. The chain recombines TRBV5-1 with TRBJ1-1; TRBD1 is a possible D gene (5 bases). The CDR3 spans 15 residues. Trimming stripped 4 bases from V and 5 bases from J, with 18 bases between. The germline CDR1 and CDR2 sequences are SGHRS and YFSETQ.